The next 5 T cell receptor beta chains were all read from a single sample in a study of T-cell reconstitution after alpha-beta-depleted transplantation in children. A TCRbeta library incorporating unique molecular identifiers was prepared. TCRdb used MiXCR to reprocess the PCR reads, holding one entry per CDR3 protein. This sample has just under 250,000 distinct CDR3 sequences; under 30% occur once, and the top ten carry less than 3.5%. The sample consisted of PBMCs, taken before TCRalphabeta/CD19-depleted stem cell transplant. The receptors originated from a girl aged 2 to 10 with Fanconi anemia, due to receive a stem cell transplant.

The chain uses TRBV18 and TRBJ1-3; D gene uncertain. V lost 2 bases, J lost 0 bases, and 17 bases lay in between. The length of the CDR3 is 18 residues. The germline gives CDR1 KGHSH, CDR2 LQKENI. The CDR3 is CASSPVEAQPISGNTIYF. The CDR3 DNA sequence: TGTGCCAGCTCACCAGTTGAGGCTCAGCCGATCTCTGGAAACACCATATATTTT.

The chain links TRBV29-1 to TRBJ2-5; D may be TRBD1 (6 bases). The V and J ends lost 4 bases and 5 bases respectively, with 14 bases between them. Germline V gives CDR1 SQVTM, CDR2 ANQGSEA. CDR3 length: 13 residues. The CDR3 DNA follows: TGCAGCGTTGGGGCAGGGGATTGGGAGACCCAGTACTTC. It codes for CSVGAGDWETQYF.

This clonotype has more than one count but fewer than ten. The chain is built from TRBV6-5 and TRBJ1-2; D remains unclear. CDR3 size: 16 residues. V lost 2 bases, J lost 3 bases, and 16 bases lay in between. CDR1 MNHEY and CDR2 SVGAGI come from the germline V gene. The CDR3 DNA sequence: TGTGCCAGCAGTTACCGGGCATCCTCCCCGGACTATGGCTACACCTTC. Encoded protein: CASSYRASSPDYGYTF.

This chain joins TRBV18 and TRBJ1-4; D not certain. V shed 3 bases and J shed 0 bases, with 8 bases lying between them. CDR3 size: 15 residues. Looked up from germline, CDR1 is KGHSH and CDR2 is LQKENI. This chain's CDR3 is CASSPAVTTNEKLFF. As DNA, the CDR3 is TGTGCCAGCTCACCTGCGGTGACAACTAATGAAAAACTGTTTTTT.

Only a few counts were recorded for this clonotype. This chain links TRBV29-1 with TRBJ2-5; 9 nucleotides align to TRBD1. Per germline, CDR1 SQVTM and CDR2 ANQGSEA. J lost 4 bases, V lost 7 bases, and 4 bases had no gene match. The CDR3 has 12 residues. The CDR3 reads CSAGTGLETQYF. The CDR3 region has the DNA TGCAGCGCCGGGACAGGGTTAGAGACCCAGTACTTC. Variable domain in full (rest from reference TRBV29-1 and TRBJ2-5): SAVISQKPSRDICQRGTSLTIQCQVDSQVTMMFWYRQQPGQSLTLIATANQGSEATYESGFVIDKFPISRPNLTFSTLTVSNMSPEDSSIYLCSAGTGLETQYFGPGTRLLVL.